These T cell receptor beta chains were read from a single sample in a study of blood T cell repertoires in COVID-19. The method was immunoSEQ multiplex PCR; TCRdb's version includes in-frame clones alone and lacks a portion of them. The sample lists 200,000 to 250,000 clones; over 75% were seen once. Sequenced sample: peripheral blood. Every receptor here comes from a woman aged 40 to 50 who had recovered from COVID-19. The CDR3 runs from the conserved cysteine through the conserved F or W. Each record gives: clone size, D gene, J gene, V gene, CDR3 DNA, CDR3 protein. A D gene is named only where the DNA matches it firmly. Clone sizes are given selectively: once, few, many, or a class where the clone is expanded.

- TRBD1 TRBJ1-3 TRBV5-6 TGTGCCAGCAGTGGGACAGGCTTGTACTCTGGAAACACCATATATTTT CASSGTGLYSGNTIYF
- TRBD1 TRBJ2-5 TRBV5-1 TGCGCCAGCAGCTTGTGGTCCCCCGGGACAGGGGCCCAAGAGACCCAGTACTTC CASSLWSPGTGAQETQYF
- TRBD1 TRBJ1-5 TRBV2 TGTGCCAGCAGTGAGGACAGGGGGAATCAGCCCCAGCATTTT CASSEDRGNQPQHF
- - TRBJ2-1 TRBV7-7 TGTGCTAGCAGCTTAGATAGCAGCCGGAATGAGCAGTTCTTC CASSLDSSRNEQFF
- - TRBJ1-2 TRBV6-2/TRBV6-3 TGTGCCAGCAGTTACTCGACGGAGAACCTATGGGGCTACACCTTC CASSYSTENLWGYTF
- - TRBJ1-1 TRBV30 TGTGCCTGGAGCGGGACACGAATGAACACTGAAGCTTTCTTT CAWSGTRMNTEAFF
- TRBD1 TRBJ2-1 TRBV5-1 TGCGCCAGCAGCCCTCGACAGGGATCTCCTCCTGAGCAGTTCTTC CASSPRQGSPPEQFF
- TRBD1 TRBJ2-1 TRBV6-2/TRBV6-3 TGTGCCAGCAGTTACTCAGCAGGGGGTACTGAGCAGTTCTTC CASSYSAGGTEQFF
- TRBD2 TRBJ2-7 TRBV30 TGTGCCTTCGGGAGGGGGTCCTACGAGCAGTACTTC CAFGRGSYEQYF
- - TRBJ2-7 TRBV25-1 TGTGCCAGCAGTGATTCGGGTCCCCGCGGGGAGCAGTACTTC CASSDSGPRGEQYF
- - TRBJ2-2 TRBV6-1 TGTGCCAGCAGTGAATGGGGGGGGCGTACCGGGGAGCTGTTTTTT CASSEWGGRTGELFF
once TRBD1 TRBJ1-4 TRBV18 TGTGCCAGCTCACTACAACCGACAGGGGAGGCAACTAATGAAAAACTGTTTTTT CASSLQPTGEATNEKLFF
- - TRBJ2-3 TRBV11-2 TGTGCCAGCAGCTTAACGGGAACGGAGCGGAGGCGCACAGATACGCAGTATTTT CASSLTGTERRRTDTQYF
- TRBD2 TRBJ2-7 TRBV7-2 TGTGCCAGCAGCTTAGAGGGACTAGCGGGGACCTCCTACGAGCAGTACTTC CASSLEGLAGTSYEQYF
- TRBD1 TRBJ2-5 TRBV10-3 TGTGCCACCAACCCCCGGGGACAGGGGGCCACGGCGTACCAAGAGACCCAGTACTTC CATNPRGQGATAYQETQYF
- - TRBJ2-1 TRBV29-1 TGCAGCGTGATTAGGGGCCGAAATGAGCAGTTCTTC CSVIRGRNEQFF
- TRBD2 TRBJ2-3 TRBV4-1 TGCGCCAGCAGCCAAGAGCCGGGACTAGCGGGGGTCACCGGGGGAACAGATACGCAGTATTTT CASSQEPGLAGVTGGTDTQYF
- - TRBJ1-6 TRBV3-1/TRBV3-2 TGTGCCAGCAGCCAAGGGCAGGGGTATTCACCCCTCCACTTT CASSQGQGYSPLHF
- TRBD1 TRBJ1-4 TRBV27 TGTGCCAGCAGTTTTCTGGGGACAGGGCACGAAAAACTGTTTTTT CASSFLGTGHEKLFF
- - TRBJ2-1 TRBV21-1 TGTGCCAGCAGCAAAGAACCGTCTGGGAGGGGGGGCCTTATCAGCTATGAGCAGTTCTTC CASSKEPSGRGGLISYEQFF
- - TRBJ2-1 TRBV29-1 TGCAGCGTCGAAACGCGAGCGGGTTCAGAGCATGAGCAGTTCTTC CSVETRAGSEHEQFF
- TRBD1 TRBJ2-1 TRBV19 TGTGCCAGTAGTCGGGACAGGGGGCGCAATGAGCAGTTCTTC CASSRDRGRNEQFF
- TRBD2 TRBJ2-3 TRBV6-1 TGTGCCAGCAGTGAAGCGATTAGCGGGAGGGCCGGATCTTCTAGCGCAGATACGCAGTATTTT CASSEAISGRAGSSSADTQYF
- - TRBJ1-2 TRBV9 TGTGCCAGCGCCGATTCCGGGCGGGACTATGGCTACACCTTC CASADSGRDYGYTF
- TRBD1 TRBJ2-6 TRBV6-2/TRBV6-3 TGTGCCAGCAGCCGGGACAGGGCTGGGGCCAACGTCCTGACTTTC CASSRDRAGANVLTF
- - TRBJ2-1 TRBV24-1 TGTGCCACCAGTGATTTAGGGGTTGTGGGCAATGAGCAGTTCTTC CATSDLGVVGNEQFF
- - TRBJ1-4 TRBV10-3 TGTGCCATCAGTGAGTCCATCCAGGCAAATAGGCTGTTTTTT CAISESIQANRLFF
- TRBD1 TRBJ1-2 TRBV14 TGTGCCAGCAGCCAACCTGGACTTAGGGGGCCTTATGGCTACACCTTC CASSQPGLRGPYGYTF
- - TRBJ1-3 TRBV6-5 TGTGCCAGCGGCATCGGGGTAGGAAACACCATATATTTT CASGIGVGNTIYF
- - TRBJ1-4 TRBV7-2 TGTGCCAGCAGCCTCTCGGGGGGGCATAATGAAAAACTGTTTTTT CASSLSGGHNEKLFF
- TRBD2 TRBJ2-3 TRBV10-3 TGTGCCATCAAAAGCGGGGGGCCCACAGATACGCAGTATTTT CAIKSGGPTDTQYF
- - TRBJ2-7 TRBV21-1 TGTGCCAGCAGCAAATCCCATCGGAAGGTAACAGAGACCTCCTACGAGCAGTACTTC CASSKSHRKVTETSYEQYF
many - TRBJ2-1 TRBV6-2/TRBV6-3 TGTGCCAGCAGTGCCGACTCCTCCAGCACTGAGCAGTTCTTC CASSADSSSTEQFF
- - TRBJ1-2 TRBV3-1/TRBV3-2 TGTGCCAGCAGCCAATATTCCGGGGGGGGTTCAAACTATGGCTACACCTTC CASSQYSGGGSNYGYTF
- - TRBJ2-7 TRBV19 TGTGCCAGTTACAGGGACGTACGTTTTTACGAGCAGTACTTC CASYRDVRFYEQYF
- TRBD1 TRBJ2-1 TRBV11-3 TGTGCCAGCAGCTTGGGACAGGGGCGTGGGAATGAGCAGTTCTTC CASSLGQGRGNEQFF
- - TRBJ1-3 TRBV9 TGTGCCAGCAGTCAGACATTCAGCTCTGGAAACACCATATATTTT CASSQTFSSGNTIYF
- TRBD2 TRBJ2-5 TRBV5-4 TGTGCCAGCAGCTCCCTACTAGCGGGAGCAGAGACCCAGTACTTC CASSSLLAGAETQYF
- - TRBJ2-7 TRBV6-6 TGTGCCAGCAGTTACGTGGGGGCGTCCTACGAGCAGTACTTC CASSYVGASYEQYF
- TRBD1 TRBJ1-2 TRBV6-6 TGTGCCAGCAGTAAGGACAGGGTGGCCACCTTC CASSKDRVATF
- TRBD1 TRBJ2-7 TRBV3-1/TRBV3-2 TGTGCCAGCAGCGATCGCGTTAAGACAGGGAAGGGTAACGAGCAGTACTTC CASSDRVKTGKGNEQYF
- - TRBJ2-7 TRBV6-2/TRBV6-3 TGTGCCAGCAGTGAGCCCCGAGGGACACTACTTTCCTACGAGCAGTACTTC CASSEPRGTLLSYEQYF
- TRBD1 TRBJ2-3 TRBV18 TGTGCCAGCTCATCCGGGACAGGGGGCGTAGATACGCAGTATTTT CASSSGTGGVDTQYF
- - TRBJ1-5 TRBV6-5 TGTGCCAGCAGGGCCACAGGGAGTGACAATCAGCCCCAGCATTTT CASRATGSDNQPQHF
once - TRBJ2-5 TRBV6-6 TGTGCCAGCACTCCAAAGACTAGTCGAGAAGAGACCCAGTACTTC CASTPKTSREETQYF
once - TRBJ1-2 TRBV11-2 TGTGCCAGCAGCTTCGTCTCGGGAACCCCCATGAACGGCTACACCTTC CASSFVSGTPMNGYTF
- TRBD1 TRBJ1-2 TRBV6-2/TRBV6-3 TGTGCCAGCAGTTCTCCGGGACAGGGGGACTATGGCTACACCTTC CASSSPGQGDYGYTF
- - TRBJ2-7 TRBV5-6 TGTGCCAGCAGCTTGCCAGGGGCCTCCTACGAGCAGTACTTC CASSLPGASYEQYF
- - TRBJ2-1 TRBV11-2 TGTGCCAGCAGCTTGATGGCGGGAAGTATAGAGCAGTTCTTC CASSLMAGSIEQFF
- TRBD1 TRBJ1-2 TRBV5-1 TGCGCCAGCAGCTTGGGGATGACAGGGGCCTATGGCTACACCTTC CASSLGMTGAYGYTF
- - TRBJ2-7 TRBV6-2/TRBV6-3 TGTGCCAGCAGCTACTCCGGGACACGAGGGCCCTACGAGCAGTACTTC CASSYSGTRGPYEQYF
- - TRBJ2-5 TRBV18 TGTGCCAGCTCACCACTCGAGTCGGCGGGCGAGACCCAGTACTTC CASSPLESAGETQYF
- - TRBJ1-2 TRBV3-1/TRBV3-2 TGTGCCAGCAGCCCGGACATACTTAACTATGGCTACACCTTC CASSPDILNYGYTF
- TRBD1 TRBJ1-1 TRBV7-3 TGTGCCAGCAGCACCACAGGGGGGACTGAAGCTTTCTTT CASSTTGGTEAFF